This T cell receptor beta chain was sequenced during a study of T cells in Graves' hyperthyroidism and ophthalmopathy. In this sample, this clonotype turned up a few times. Its cognate antigen is unknown. Whole-study results and caveats: Expanded thyroid clonotypes (above 0.001) were mostly also found in blood.

Using RNA transcripts as the source, TCR beta CDR3 regions were amplified. Primed by the HTBI set, a first-round RT-PCR was run on the TCR CDR3. TCRdb re-called the multiplex PCR reads with MiXCR, one entry per CDR3 protein. The sample consists of almost 600,000 distinct CDR3 sequences, approximately 14% of them appearing once. Germline values: CDR1 WNHNN, CDR2 SYGVQD (reference sequence). The CDR3 loop spans 13 amino acids. Trimming pared 5 bases from V and 4 bases from J, leaving 9 bases between. Material: blood. The chain recombines TRBV10-1 with TRBJ2-4, with D possibly matching TRBD1 (5 bases). The receptor was isolated from a woman aged 30 to 39 with Graves' hyperthyroidism that later progressed to Graves' ophthalmopathy. The CDR3 DNA reads as TGCGCCAGCAGTCCGGACACTAAAAACATTCAGTACTTC. Amino acids: CASSPDTKNIQYF.